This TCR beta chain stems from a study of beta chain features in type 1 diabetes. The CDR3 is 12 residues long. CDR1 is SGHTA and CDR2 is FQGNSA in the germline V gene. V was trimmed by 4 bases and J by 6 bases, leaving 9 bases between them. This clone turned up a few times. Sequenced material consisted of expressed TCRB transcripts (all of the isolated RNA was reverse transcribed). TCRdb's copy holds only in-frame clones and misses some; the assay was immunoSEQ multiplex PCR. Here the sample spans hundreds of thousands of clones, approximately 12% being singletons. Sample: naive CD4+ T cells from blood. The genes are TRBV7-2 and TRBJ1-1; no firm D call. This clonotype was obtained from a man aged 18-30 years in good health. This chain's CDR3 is CASSSFAAEAFF. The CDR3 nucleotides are TGTGCCAGCAGCTCATTCGCGGCTGAAGCTTTCTTT.